A single sample gave rise to the 20 T cell receptor beta chains below, sequenced in a study of Ad26.COV2.S vaccination and SARS-CoV-2 variants. The treatment was: about 20 received Ad26.COV2.S at low or high dose, single or two shots; roughly five received placebo; per-sample allocation not given. Samples analyzed were those drawn on day 63 after the first vaccine or placebo injection. Only in-frame clones appear in the TCRdb table, and some are missing; sequencing was by immunoSEQ multiplex PCR. The sample lists 300,000 to 400,000 clones; just over 85% were seen once. Sequencing used peripheral blood, obtained in a trial of Ad26.COV2.S vaccine versus placebo. These receptor sequences come from a person aged 18-65 years who received the Ad26.COV2.S COVID-19 vaccine or a placebo.

The chain links TRBV3-1 (or the pseudogene TRBV3-2) to TRBJ2-5, with 8 bases that match TRBD2. This CDR3 has 16 residues. Germline CDR1 LGHDT, CDR2 YNNKEL (reference sequence). With V trimmed by 3 bases and J by 1 base, 7 bases remained unmatched. The CDR3 is CASSHWPSGGQETQYF. The CDR3 nucleotides are TGTGCCAGCAGCCATTGGCCGAGCGGGGGCCAAGAGACCCAGTACTTC.

Only a few counts were recorded for this clone. The J gene is TRBJ2-7, the V gene TRBV3-1 (or the pseudogene TRBV3-2); D might be TRBD2 (6 bases). CDR1 and CDR2 (germline): LGHDT, YNNKEL (reference sequence). The V gene lost 0 bases and the J gene lost 1 base, with 13 bases spanning the gap. This CDR3 contains 16 residues. CDR3 protein: CASSQDLKGTSYEQYF. CDR3 in DNA: TGTGCCAGCAGCCAAGATTTGAAAGGGACTTCCTACGAGCAGTACTTC.

The chain combines TRBV30 with TRBJ2-5; perhaps TRBD2 as D (6 bases). Trimming pared 4 bases from V and 7 bases from J, leaving 16 bases between. The germline gives CDR1 GTSNPN, CDR2 SVGIG (reference sequence). There are 13 residues in the CDR3. DNA of the CDR3: TGTGCCTGGATGGGGGGAAGGTGGGGGACCCAGTACTTC. Its translation is CAWMGGRWGTQYF.

The CDR3 loop is CASRYGNQPQHF. CDR3 nucleotides: TGTGCCAGCAGGTACGGTAATCAGCCCCAGCATTTT. V gene TRBV12-3 or TRBV12-4 combines with J gene TRBJ1-5; D remains unclear. Trimming left V 6 bases short and J 4 bases short, with 7 bases between. The CDR3 extends over 12 amino acids.

V is TRBV7-8 and J is TRBJ2-2; D is possibly TRBD1 (5 bases). Germline CDR1 SGHVS, CDR2 FQNEAQ. There are 15 residues in the CDR3. The germline V and J ends were trimmed by 2 bases and 1 base, with 8 bases remaining between them. Written as DNA, the CDR3 is TGTGCCAGCAGCTTACGTACAGGGAACACCGGGGAGCTGTTTTTT. Its translation: CASSLRTGNTGELFF.

V usage is TRBV10-3 and J usage is TRBJ2-5; D gene uncertain. The CDR3 covers 16 residues. Germline V lookup: CDR1 ENHRY, CDR2 SYGVKD. V dropped 3 bases and J dropped 1 base, with 15 bases sitting between them. The CDR3 region has the DNA TGTGCCATCAGTGAAAGACGACCGCCCGTCCAAGAGACCCAGTACTTC. It translates to CAISERRPPVQETQYF.

This chain uses TRBV11-3 with TRBJ2-3, with TRBD2 identical over 10 bases. This CDR3 is built from 18 residues. Trimming cost V 0 bases and J 2 bases; bases outside gene matches: 8. CDR1 and CDR2 from the germline V gene are SGHNT and YENEEA. DNA for the CDR3: TGTGCCAGCAGCTTAGACAGCGGGGGGGGCCCGGCCACAGATACGCAGTATTTT. Residues: CASSLDSGGGPATDTQYF. The full variable domain, its missing parts supplied by reference TRBV11-3 and TRBJ2-3, is EAGVVQSPRYKIIEKKQPVAFWCNPISGHNTLYWYLQNLGQGPELLIRYENEEAVDDSQLPKDRFSAERLKGVDSTLKIQPAELGDSAVYLCASSLDSGGGPATDTQYFGPGTRLTVL.

This chain links TRBV28 with TRBJ2-5, with unresolved D. Trimming cost V 3 bases and J 2 bases, with 10 bases left between them. Germline values: CDR1 MDHEN, CDR2 SYDVKM. CDR3 length: 14 residues. CDR3 residues: CASSFDRHQETQYF. The CDR3 DNA is TGTGCCAGCAGTTTCGATAGACATCAAGAGACCCAGTACTTC.

This rearrangement joins TRBV5-5 to TRBJ2-1; no clear D gene. Trimming stripped 3 bases from V and 4 bases from J, with 23 bases between. The CDR3 has 18 amino acids. Per the germline V gene, CDR1 is SGHKS and CDR2 is YYEKEE (reference sequence). The chain's CDR3 is CASSYFRSASSPYNEQFF. The CDR3 DNA follows: TGTGCCAGCAGCTACTTCCGGAGCGCCAGCAGCCCTTACAATGAGCAGTTCTTC.

This sequence joins TRBV30 and TRBJ1-1, with TRBD1 as a possible D gene (5 bases). Trimming took 2 bases from V and 5 from J, leaving 21 bases between them. The germline V gene encodes CDR1 GTSNPN and CDR2 SVGIG (reference sequence). CDR3 length: 16 amino acids. CDR3 nucleotides: TGTGCCTGGAGTACGGGAGTGGCAGGATGGGGGACTGAAGCTTTCTTT. Protein: CAWSTGVAGWGTEAFF. The entire variable domain, with the rest obtained from reference TRBV30 and TRBJ1-1, is as follows: SQTIHQWPATLVQPVGSPLSLECTVEGTSNPNLYWYRQAAGRGLQLLFYSVGIGQISSEVPQNLSASRPQDRQFILSSKKLLLSDSGFYLCAWSTGVAGWGTEAFFGQGTRLTVV.

The V gene is TRBV3-1 (or the pseudogene TRBV3-2), the J gene TRBJ1-6; no definite D call. The germline V gene has CDR1 LGHDT and CDR2 YNNKEL (reference sequence). Trimming pared 2 bases from V and 7 bases from J, leaving 9 bases between. CDR3 length: 14 amino acids. CDR3 amino acids: CASSQQSVNSPLHF. The CDR3, as DNA: TGTGCCAGCAGCCAACAGTCCGTCAATTCACCCCTCCACTTT.

The gene calls are TRBV25-1 and TRBJ1-2; 7 bases are a match to TRBD1. There are 11 residues in the CDR3. J lost 6 bases, V lost 8 bases, and 3 bases had no gene match. CDR1 is MGHDK, CDR2 SYGVNS, per germline. CDR3 DNA sequence: TGTGCCAGCCACACAGGGGATGGCTACACCTTC. This codes for CASHTGDGYTF.

The chain employs TRBV20-1 and TRBJ1-1; 7 bases map to TRBD1. With 3 bases clipped from V and 8 bases from J, the junction kept 9 bases outside the gene matches. Germline CDR1 DFQATT, CDR2 SNEGSKA (reference sequence). This CDR3 spans 13 amino acids. The CDR3 region is CSASRQGSIEAFF. CDR3 nucleotide sequence: TGCAGTGCTAGTAGACAGGGATCGATAGAAGCTTTCTTT.

This chain uses TRBV18 with TRBJ1-2, with D perhaps TRBD1 (6 bases). This CDR3 spans 16 amino acids. Trimming removed 2 bases at V and 4 bases at J, with 17 bases between. Looked up from germline, CDR1 is KGHSH and CDR2 is LQKENI. The CDR3 bases are TGTGCCAGCTCACCAACTCAGGGGACTTCTGGCTATGGCTACACCTTC. As protein: CASSPTQGTSGYGYTF.

The chain joins TRBV18 to TRBJ1-1; 9 bases map to TRBD1. The CDR3 spans 18 residues. The germline V gene has CDR1 KGHSH and CDR2 LQKENI. Trimming removed 1 base from V and 1 base from J; junction bases left unmatched: 10. The CDR3 DNA is TGTGCCAGCTCACCACTATTACAGGGGGCAGGAAGGAACACTGAAGCTTTCTTT. Its translation: CASSPLLQGAGRNTEAFF.

V and J are TRBV4-3 and TRBJ1-2; the match to TRBD1 covers 7 bases. CDR3 length: 12 residues. In germline, CDR1 is LGHNA, CDR2 YSLEER. V lost 4 bases to trimming and J lost 6 bases; unmatched junction nucleotides: 2. DNA for the CDR3: TGCGCCAGCAGCCCCGGACAGGATGGCTACACCTTC. It yields the protein CASSPGQDGYTF.

The V call is TRBV5-1, the J call TRBJ2-5; tentatively, D is TRBD1 or TRBD2 (6 bases each). V was shortened by 5 bases and J by 1 base, with 9 bases between the two germline ends. This CDR3 is 13 amino acids long. Per the germline V gene, CDR1 is SGHRS and CDR2 is YFSETQ. Here the CDR3 reads CASRPGAQETQYF. CDR3 in DNA: TGCGCCAGCAGGCCGGGGGCCCAAGAGACCCAGTACTTC.

The chain combines TRBV9 with TRBJ2-6; D may be TRBD1 (5 bases). Germline assignment: CDR1 SGDLS and CDR2 YYNGEE. The CDR3 sequence is 18 residues long. The germline V and J ends were trimmed by 0 bases and 2 bases, with 15 bases remaining between them. CDR3 in amino acids: CASSVGGRARPGANVLTF. CDR3 nucleotide sequence: TGTGCCAGCAGCGTAGGGGGCAGGGCCAGGCCTGGGGCCAACGTCCTGACTTTC.

The chain has TRBV27 and TRBJ1-3; D perhaps matches TRBD1 (5 bases). Germline V gene lookup returns CDR1 MNHEY and CDR2 SMNVEV (reference sequence). V was shortened by 5 bases and J by 4 bases, with 12 bases between the two germline ends. The CDR3 runs 14 residues. The CDR3 nucleotides are TGTGCCAGCAGTCGATCTGGGGCCGGAAACACCATATATTTT. Translated: CASSRSGAGNTIYF.

The CDR3 reads CASSPGPQLNTEAFF. The CDR3 bases are TGTGCCAGCTCACCAGGGCCGCAACTGAACACTGAAGCTTTCTTT. V and J are TRBV18 and TRBJ1-1; D call uncertain. Per germline, CDR1 KGHSH and CDR2 LQKENI. V gave up 2 bases and J gave up 0 bases, with 10 bases separating them. There are 15 residues in the CDR3. Full variable domain (rest looked up from reference TRBV18 and TRBJ1-1): NAGVMQNPRHLVRRRGQEARLRCSPMKGHSHVYWYRQLPEEGLKFMVYLQKENIIDESGMPKERFSAEFPKEGPSILRIQQVVRGDSAAYFCASSPGPQLNTEAFFGQGTRLTVV.